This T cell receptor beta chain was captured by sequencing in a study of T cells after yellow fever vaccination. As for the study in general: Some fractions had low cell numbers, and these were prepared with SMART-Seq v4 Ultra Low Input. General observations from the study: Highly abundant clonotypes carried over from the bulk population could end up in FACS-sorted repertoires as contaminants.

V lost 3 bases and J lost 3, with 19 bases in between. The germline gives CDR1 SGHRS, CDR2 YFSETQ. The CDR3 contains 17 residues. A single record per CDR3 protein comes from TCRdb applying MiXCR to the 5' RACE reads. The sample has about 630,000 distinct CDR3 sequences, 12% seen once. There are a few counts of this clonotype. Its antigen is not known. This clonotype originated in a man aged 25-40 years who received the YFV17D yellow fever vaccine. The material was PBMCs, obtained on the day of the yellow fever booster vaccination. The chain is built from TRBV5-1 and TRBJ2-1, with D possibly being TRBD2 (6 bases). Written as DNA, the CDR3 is TGCGCCAGCAGCTGGACGGCCCTTGTCGGGGGCTACAATGAGCAGTTCTTC. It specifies CASSWTALVGGYNEQFF. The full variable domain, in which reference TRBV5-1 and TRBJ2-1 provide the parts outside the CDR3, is KAGVTQTPRYLIKTRGQQVTLSCSPISGHRSVSWYQQTPGQGLQFLFEYFSETQRNKGNFPGRFSGRQFSNSRSEMNVSTLELGDSALYLCASSWTALVGGYNEQFFGPGTRLTVL.